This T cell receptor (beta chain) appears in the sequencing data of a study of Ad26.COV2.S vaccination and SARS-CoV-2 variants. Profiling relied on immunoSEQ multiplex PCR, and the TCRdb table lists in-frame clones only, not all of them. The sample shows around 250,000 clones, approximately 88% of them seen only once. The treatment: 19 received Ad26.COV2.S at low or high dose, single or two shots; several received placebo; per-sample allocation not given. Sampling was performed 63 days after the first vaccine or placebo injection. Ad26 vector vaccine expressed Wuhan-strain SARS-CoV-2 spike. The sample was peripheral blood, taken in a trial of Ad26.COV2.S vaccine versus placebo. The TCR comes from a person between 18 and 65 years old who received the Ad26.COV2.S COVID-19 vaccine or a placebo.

The CDR3 protein is CASKGQLNEKLFF. The CDR3, as DNA: TGTGCCAGCAAAGGACAGCTTAATGAAAAACTGTTTTTT. This sequence joins TRBV6-5 and TRBJ1-4, with a possible D match to TRBD1 (6 bases). CDR1 is MNHEY and CDR2 is SVGAGI in the germline V gene. This CDR3 has 13 residues. Trimming took off 7 bases at V and 4 bases at J, with 10 bases between the two ends.